This TCR beta chain was observed in a study of T cell responses to AZD1222 COVID-19 vaccine. Study-wide results and limits: Donors were mostly white British, more females; clonal diversity possibly underestimated. Dominant at 160-218 and 743-854, vaccine-associated CD4 TCRs also spanned spike. Just a handful of people given AZD1222 tested seropositive at baseline.

V lost 5 bases and J lost 9, with 17 bases in between. This CDR3 has 15 residues. Per germline, CDR1 SGHTA and CDR2 FQGNSA. Assay used: immunoSEQ multiplex PCR; TCRdb lists only in-frame clones, some missing. This sample has roughly 250,000 clones; approximately 93% occur once, and the top ten carry about 0.5%. A word on this clone: What it binds is not known.

J is TRBJ1-6 and V is TRBV7-2; D perhaps matches TRBD1 (6 bases). This sequence originates from an adult in good health. Material: peripheral blood, obtained on day 0 of AZD1222 vaccination. The CDR3 sequence is CASSLGQPNGSPLHF. CDR3 nucleotide sequence: TGTGCCAGCAGCCTTGGACAGCCAAATGGTTCACCCCTCCACTTT.